A single sample is the source of the 25 T cell receptor beta chains below, sequenced in a study of T cell repertoires in cytomegalovirus infection. TCRdb recomputed calls from the reads with MiXCR, one row per CDR3 protein. The table includes roughly 190,000 distinct CDR3 sequences, 8% to 10% detected once. Sample: PBMCs. All receptors come from a human donor in good health (CMV status not recorded). Some clones in this sample may be carry-over from other donors' samples.

This clonotype was recorded many times. CDR3 nucleotides: TGTGCCAGCAGCTTAAGGGGGTCCCAATCGGATGAGCAGTTCTTC. Amino acid sequence: CASSLRGSQSDEQFF. The chain couples TRBV7-2 to TRBJ2-1; D is possibly TRBD1 (6 bases). Germline assignment: CDR1 SGHTA and CDR2 FQGNSA. The CDR3 length is 15 residues. Between the trimmed V and J ends, which lost 2 bases and 8 bases, there was a span of 16 bases.

This clonotype was seen a handful of times. J is TRBJ2-2 and V is TRBV7-6, with 12 bases fitting TRBD2. CDR1 is SGHVS and CDR2 is FNYEAQ in the germline V gene. This CDR3 comprises 17 residues. The V and J ends lost 5 bases and 4 bases, in that order; junction bases with no gene match: 8. CDR3 coding DNA: TGTGCCAGCAGCCAGGGACTAGCGGGCCCCCGCACCGGGGAGCTGTTTTTT. It translates to CASSQGLAGPRTGELFF.

The chain employs TRBV19 and TRBJ1-2, with 10 bases fitting TRBD1. CDR3 length equals 15 residues. CDR1 is LNHDA and CDR2 is SQIVND in the germline V gene (reference sequence). V dropped 3 bases and J dropped 6; count of bases not matched to a gene: 7. CDR3 coding DNA: TGTGCCAGTAGTATCTGGACAGGGGGTAGTGATGGCTACACCTTC. Protein: CASSIWTGGSDGYTF. The variable domain in full, with the rest retrieved from reference TRBV19 and TRBJ1-2, is DGGITQSPKYLFRKEGQNVTLSCEQNLNHDAMYWYRQDPGQGLRLIYYSQIVNDFQKGDIAEGYSVSREKKESFPLTVTSAQKNPTAFYLCASSIWTGGSDGYTFGSGTRLTVV.

This clonotype was observed a few times. This sequence joins TRBV20-1 and TRBJ2-2; D might be TRBD1 or TRBD2, each matching 6 bases. The germline gives CDR1 DFQATT, CDR2 SNEGSKA (reference sequence). The ends were cut back, 2 bases at V and 0 bases at J, with 16 bases in the middle. This CDR3 spans 17 amino acids. CDR3 region: CSARHRGGTSNTGELFF. Here the CDR3 DNA reads TGCAGTGCTAGACATAGAGGCGGGACATCGAACACCGGGGAGCTGTTTTTT.

The sample holds many counts of this clonotype. The chain couples TRBV6-2 or TRBV6-3 to TRBJ2-6; D unresolved. This CDR3 region has 11 residues. V was clipped by 6 bases and J by 7 bases, with 4 bases between them. Germline CDR1 reads MNHEY; CDR2 reads SVGEGT. The CDR3 reads CASRIANVLTF. CDR3 DNA: TGTGCCAGCAGGATAGCCAACGTCCTGACTTTC.

This clonotype was observed many times. The rearrangement links TRBV7-2 to TRBJ2-5; TRBD2 matches 15 bases. Germline CDR1 reads SGHTA; CDR2 reads FQGNSA. V was clipped by 4 bases and J by 6 bases; unmatched bases: 15. The CDR3 consists of 19 residues. The CDR3 DNA reads TGTGCCAGCAGCTCTCGCGGACTAGCGGGAGGGCCCTCAGAAAAGACCCAGTACTTC. Translating gives CASSSRGLAGGPSEKTQYF.

This clonotype occurred a few times. V is TRBV6-2 or TRBV6-3 and J is TRBJ2-1; D possibly matches TRBD1 or TRBD2 (6 bases each). CDR1 MNHEY and CDR2 SVGEGT come from the germline V gene. Trimming removed 7 bases from V and 10 bases from J, with 17 bases in between. The CDR3 runs to 13 residues. In nucleotides, the CDR3 is TGTGCCAGCACACCTCAAGGGGGGACGGAGCAGTTCTTC. Translation: CASTPQGGTEQFF.

The table lists this clonotype with a few counts. The chain couples TRBV18 to TRBJ2-5; D is uncertain. CDR1 and CDR2 from the germline V gene are KGHSH and LQKENI. The ends were cut back, 1 base at V and 6 bases at J, with 9 bases in the middle. The CDR3 length is 13 residues. Here the CDR3 reads CASSPQVFQTQYF. DNA of the CDR3: TGTGCCAGCTCACCACAAGTGTTCCAGACCCAGTACTTC.

At least ten counts were recorded for this clonotype. The chain combines TRBV5-1 with TRBJ2-3; tentatively, D is TRBD2 (7 bases). V lost 7 bases and J 5 bases, leaving 11 bases between the germline ends. This CDR3 contains 12 residues. CDR1 SGHRS and CDR2 YFSETQ come from the germline V gene. CDR3 nucleotide sequence: TGCGCCAGCGCGGGGGCGAAAGATACGCAGTATTTT. It is translated as CASAGAKDTQYF.

This clonotype was seen at least ten times. The V gene is TRBV29-1, the J gene TRBJ1-1; the D is unclear. The CDR3 is made up of 12 amino acids. Trimming shortened V by 0 bases and J by 6 bases, and 8 bases separated the two germline ends. CDR1 is SQVTM, CDR2 ANQGSEA, per germline. The CDR3 DNA is TGCAGCGTTGAAGATCTAGGCCCTGAAGCTTTCTTT. This translates into CSVEDLGPEAFF.

Note on this clonotype: One base away lies a much larger clone, so this may be a sequencing read error. V usage is TRBV6-2 or TRBV6-3 and J usage is TRBJ1-6, with D maybe TRBD1 (6 bases). Germline V CDR1 and CDR2: MNHEY, SVGEGT. This CDR3 spans 14 amino acids. In DNA form, the CDR3 reads TGTGCCAGCAGTTACGGACAGTATGGTTCACCCCTCCCCTTT. As protein: CASSYGQYGSPLPF.

This clonotype was seen many times. In nucleotides, the CDR3 is TGCGCCAGCAGCCAAGATTGGGGAGAGGAGCTGTTTTTT. Its translation: CASSQDWGEELFF. This chain joins TRBV4-1 and TRBJ2-2; TRBD2 might be the D (5 bases). CDR1 is MGHRA, CDR2 YSYEKL, per germline. Deletions cut 0 bases from V and 10 bases from J, with 9 bases between. The length of the CDR3 is 13 residues.

The chain couples TRBV27 to TRBJ2-7, with TRBD1 identical over 9 bases. V shed 5 bases and J 6 bases; nucleotides not matched to a gene: 2. Germline values: CDR1 MNHEY, CDR2 SMNVEV (reference sequence). The CDR3 covers 12 residues. CDR3 in amino acids: CASSRQGGEQYF. CDR3 in DNA: TGTGCCAGCAGTCGACAGGGGGGCGAGCAGTACTTC.

The V and J genes are TRBV6-2 or TRBV6-3 and TRBJ2-7, with unresolved D. Germline CDR1 and CDR2: MNHEY and SVGEGT. The CDR3 covers 13 residues. With 5 bases removed from V and 5 bases from J, the gap between germline ends came to 13 bases. The chain's CDR3 is CASSPARSHEQYF. Written as DNA, the CDR3 is TGTGCCAGCAGTCCGGCCAGGTCGCACGAGCAGTACTTC.

This clonotype has just a few counts. V usage is TRBV29-1 and J usage is TRBJ1-1; no clear D. Germline assignment: CDR1 SQVTM and CDR2 ANQGSEA. Trimming cost V 2 bases and J 1 base, with 11 bases left between them. The CDR3 runs to 14 residues. The CDR3 loop is CSVELPGWNTEAFF. The CDR3 nucleotides read TGCAGCGTTGAACTTCCGGGTTGGAACACTGAAGCTTTCTTT.

There are many counts of this clonotype. The chain links TRBV20-1 to TRBJ1-1; D possibly corresponds to TRBD1 (5 bases). The germline CDR1 and CDR2 sequences are DFQATT and SNEGSKA (reference sequence). The germline V and J ends were trimmed by 0 bases and 2 bases, with 13 bases remaining between them. This CDR3 is 15 amino acids long. Written as DNA, the CDR3 is TGCAGTGCTAGAGATTTTCGGGGGACTAACACTGAAGCTTTCTTT. It yields the protein CSARDFRGTNTEAFF.

In its sample, this clonotype was seen a few times. V gene TRBV29-1 combines with J gene TRBJ2-3, with 10 bases fitting TRBD1. This CDR3 spans 15 amino acids. V lost 3 bases to trimming and J lost 2 bases; unmatched junction nucleotides: 5. In germline, CDR1 is SQVTM, CDR2 ANQGSEA. The CDR3 protein is CSVEFGTGDTDTQYF. The CDR3 bases are TGCAGCGTTGAGTTCGGGACAGGGGACACAGATACGCAGTATTTT.

The V and J genes are TRBV6-2 or TRBV6-3 and TRBJ1-2; D is uncertain. V lost 2 bases and J lost 4, with 11 bases in between. CDR1 is MNHEY, CDR2 SVGEGT, per germline. This CDR3 spans 14 amino acids. CDR3: CASSYTDALYGYTF. The CDR3 nucleotides are TGTGCCAGCAGTTACACAGACGCCCTCTATGGCTACACCTTC.

The CDR3 sequence is CASSLRGGQGNEQFF. The CDR3, as DNA: TGTGCCAGCAGTCTTCGGGGGGGCCAGGGCAATGAGCAGTTCTTC. This rearrangement joins TRBV12-3 or TRBV12-4 to TRBJ2-1; 8 nucleotides agree with TRBD2. The V segment lost 5 bases and the J segment 6 bases; nucleotides outside the gene matches: 9. The CDR3 covers 15 residues.

This clonotype was found many times. The V and J genes are TRBV7-9 and TRBJ1-5; D is unclear. Trimming took 1 base from V and 5 from J, leaving 6 bases between them. The germline CDR1 and CDR2 sequences are SEHNR and FQNEAQ (reference sequence). The CDR3 extends over 13 amino acids. The CDR3 spells CASSLEFDQPQHF. In nucleotides, the CDR3 is TGTGCCAGCAGCTTAGAATTTGATCAGCCCCAGCATTTT. The whole variable domain, remainder taken from reference TRBV7-9 and TRBJ1-5, is DTGVSQNPRHKITKRGQNVTFRCDPISEHNRLYWYRQTLGQGPEFLTYFQNEAQLEKSRLLSDRFSAERPKGSFSTLEIQRTEQGDSAMYLCASSLEFDQPQHFGDGTRLSIL.

At least ten counts were recorded for this clonotype. The chain joins TRBV7-8 to TRBJ2-2, with TRBD2 matching 13 bases. Germline V lookup: CDR1 SGHVS, CDR2 FQNEAQ. The CDR3 has 17 residues. V lost 3 bases and J lost 7; bases outside the gene matches: 8. The CDR3 reads CASSFPLLAGGIGELFF. The CDR3 bases are TGTGCCAGCAGCTTCCCCCTACTAGCGGGGGGGATCGGGGAGCTGTTTTTT.

V and J are TRBV28 and TRBJ2-5; no clear D gene. Trimming cost V 5 bases and J 0 bases, with 7 bases left between them. This CDR3 spans 13 amino acids. Germline V gene lookup returns CDR1 MDHEN and CDR2 SYDVKM. The CDR3 reads CASSHWYQETQYF. The CDR3 nucleotides read TGTGCCAGCAGTCACTGGTACCAAGAGACCCAGTACTTC.

Comment on this clonotype: A single base separates this from a much larger clone, so it may be a read error. This CDR3 is CASSRGGRGIHQPQHF. The CDR3, as DNA: TGTGCCAGCAGTCGCGGCGGGAGAGGGATCCATCAGCCCCAGCATTTT. The gene calls are TRBV27 and TRBJ1-5; D uncertain. The CDR3 totals 16 residues. V was pared by 5 bases and J by 5 bases, with 19 bases between. Germline V gene lookup returns CDR1 MNHEY and CDR2 SMNVEV (reference sequence).

The V call is TRBV10-3, the J call TRBJ1-1; D perhaps matches TRBD1 (6 bases). CDR1 and CDR2 (germline): ENHRY, SYGVKD. V lost 4 bases, J lost 5 bases, and 14 bases lay in between. This CDR3 has 14 amino acids. CDR3 sequence (DNA): TGTGCCATCAGTGTAACAGGGAGGGAGACTGAAGCTTTCTTT. Amino acids: CAISVTGRETEAFF.

This clonotype was counted many times. The chain couples TRBV12-3 or TRBV12-4 to TRBJ2-7; 12 bases agree with TRBD2. The CDR3 contains 15 residues. V gave up 5 bases and J gave up 1 base; unmatched junction bases: 3. CDR3 protein: CASSPGLAGSYEQYF. DNA for the CDR3: TGTGCCAGCAGTCCCGGACTAGCGGGATCCTACGAGCAGTACTTC.